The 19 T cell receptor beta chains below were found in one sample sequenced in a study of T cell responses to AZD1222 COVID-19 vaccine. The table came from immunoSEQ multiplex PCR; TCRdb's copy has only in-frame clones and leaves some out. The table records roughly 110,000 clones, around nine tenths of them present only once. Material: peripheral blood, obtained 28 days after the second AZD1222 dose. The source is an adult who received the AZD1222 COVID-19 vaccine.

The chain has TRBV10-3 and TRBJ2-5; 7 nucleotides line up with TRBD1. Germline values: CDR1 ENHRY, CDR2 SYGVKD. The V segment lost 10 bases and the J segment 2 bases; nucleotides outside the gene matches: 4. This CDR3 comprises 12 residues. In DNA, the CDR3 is TGTGCCACCTCGGACAGGCAAGAGACCCAGTACTTC. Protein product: CATSDRQETQYF.

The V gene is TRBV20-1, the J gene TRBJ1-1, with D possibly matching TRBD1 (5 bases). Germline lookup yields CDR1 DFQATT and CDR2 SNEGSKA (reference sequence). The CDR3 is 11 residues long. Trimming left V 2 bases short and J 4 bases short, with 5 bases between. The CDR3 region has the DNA TGCAGTGCTAGACAGGGCACTGAAGCTTTCTTT. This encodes CSARQGTEAFF.

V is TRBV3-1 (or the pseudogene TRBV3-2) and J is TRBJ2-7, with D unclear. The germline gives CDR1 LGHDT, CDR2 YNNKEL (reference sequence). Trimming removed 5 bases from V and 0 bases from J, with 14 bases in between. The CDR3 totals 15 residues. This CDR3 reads CASSLWTGSSYEQYF. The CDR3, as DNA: TGTGCCAGCAGCTTGTGGACCGGCAGCTCCTACGAGCAGTACTTC.

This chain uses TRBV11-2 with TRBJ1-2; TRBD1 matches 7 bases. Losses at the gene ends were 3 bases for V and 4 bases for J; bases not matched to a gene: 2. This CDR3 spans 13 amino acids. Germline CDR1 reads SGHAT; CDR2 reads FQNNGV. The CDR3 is CASSFDRVYGYTF. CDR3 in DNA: TGTGCCAGCAGCTTCGACAGGGTCTATGGCTACACCTTC.

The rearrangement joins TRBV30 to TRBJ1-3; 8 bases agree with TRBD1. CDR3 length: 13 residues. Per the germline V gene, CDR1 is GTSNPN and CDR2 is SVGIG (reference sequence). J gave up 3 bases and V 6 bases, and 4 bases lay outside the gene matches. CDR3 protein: CACGTGNGNTIYF. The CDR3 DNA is TGTGCCTGTGGGACAGGTAATGGAAACACCATATATTTT. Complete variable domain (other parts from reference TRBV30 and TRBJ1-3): SQTIHQWPATLVQPVGSPLSLECTVEGTSNPNLYWYRQAAGRGLQLLFYSVGIGQISSEVPQNLSASRPQDRQFILSSKKLLLSDSGFYLCACGTGNGNTIYFGEGSWLTVV.

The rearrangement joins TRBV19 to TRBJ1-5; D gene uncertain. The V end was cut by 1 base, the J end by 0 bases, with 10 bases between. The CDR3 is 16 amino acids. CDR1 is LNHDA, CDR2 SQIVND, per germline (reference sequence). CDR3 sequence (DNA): TGTGCCAGTAGTATAGGTGAAAGGAGTAGCAATCAGCCCCAGCATTTT. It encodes CASSIGERSSNQPQHF.

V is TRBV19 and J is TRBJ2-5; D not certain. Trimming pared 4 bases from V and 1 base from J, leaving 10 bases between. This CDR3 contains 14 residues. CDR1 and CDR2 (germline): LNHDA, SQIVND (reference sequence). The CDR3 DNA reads TGTGCCAGTAGTACGGCCGGAACCCAAGAGACCCAGTACTTC. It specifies CASSTAGTQETQYF.

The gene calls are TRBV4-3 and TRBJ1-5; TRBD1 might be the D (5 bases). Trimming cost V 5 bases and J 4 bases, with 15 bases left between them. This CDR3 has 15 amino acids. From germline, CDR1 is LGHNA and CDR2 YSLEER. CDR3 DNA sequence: TGCGCCAGCAGCTCGGGACCTCAATCAAATCAGCCCCAGCATTTT. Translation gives CASSSGPQSNQPQHF.

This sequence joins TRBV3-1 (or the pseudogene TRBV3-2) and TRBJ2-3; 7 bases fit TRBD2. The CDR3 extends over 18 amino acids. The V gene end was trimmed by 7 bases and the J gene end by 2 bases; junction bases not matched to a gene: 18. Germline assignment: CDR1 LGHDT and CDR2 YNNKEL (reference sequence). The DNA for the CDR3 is TGTGCCAGCACCCCAAGACTAGCAGGGACGAGGACCACAGATACGCAGTATTTT. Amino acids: CASTPRLAGTRTTDTQYF.

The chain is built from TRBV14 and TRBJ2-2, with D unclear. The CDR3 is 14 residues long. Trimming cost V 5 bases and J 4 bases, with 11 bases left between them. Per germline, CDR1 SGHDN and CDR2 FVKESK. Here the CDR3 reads CASSSRAGTGELFF. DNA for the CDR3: TGTGCCAGCAGCTCCCGGGCCGGCACCGGGGAGCTGTTTTTT.

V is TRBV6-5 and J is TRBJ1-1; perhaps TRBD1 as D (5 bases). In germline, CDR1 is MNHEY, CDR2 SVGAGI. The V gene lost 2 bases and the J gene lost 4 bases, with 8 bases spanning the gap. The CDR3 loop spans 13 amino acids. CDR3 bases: TGTGCCAGCAGTTACCTCCAGGGCACTGAAGCTTTCTTT. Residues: CASSYLQGTEAFF.

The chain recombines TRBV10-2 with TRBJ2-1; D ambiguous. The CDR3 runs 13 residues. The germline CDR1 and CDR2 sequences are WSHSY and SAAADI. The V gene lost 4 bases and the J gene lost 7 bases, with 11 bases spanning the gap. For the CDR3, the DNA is TGCGCCAGCAGTGTCATCCACGGGAATGAGCAGTTCTTC. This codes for CASSVIHGNEQFF.

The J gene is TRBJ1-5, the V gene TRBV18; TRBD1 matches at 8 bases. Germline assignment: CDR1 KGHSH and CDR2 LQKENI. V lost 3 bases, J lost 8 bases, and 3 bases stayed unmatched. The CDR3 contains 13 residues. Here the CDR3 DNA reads TGTGCCAGCTCACCGGACAGGGCAAAGCCCCAGCATTTT. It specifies CASSPDRAKPQHF.

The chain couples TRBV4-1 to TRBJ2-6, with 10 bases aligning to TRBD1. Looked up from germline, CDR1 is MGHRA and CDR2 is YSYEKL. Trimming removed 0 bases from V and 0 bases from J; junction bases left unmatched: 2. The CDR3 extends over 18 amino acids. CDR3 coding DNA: TGCGCCAGCAGCCAAGAGGACAGGGGGTACTCTGGGGCCAACGTCCTGACTTTC. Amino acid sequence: CASSQEDRGYSGANVLTF.

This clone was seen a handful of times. The CDR3 here is CASSLGPDRVRGYEQYF. For the CDR3, the DNA is TGCGCCAGCAGCTTGGGGCCAGACAGGGTACGGGGCTACGAGCAGTACTTC. V is TRBV5-1 and J is TRBJ2-7, with TRBD1 identical over 7 bases. This CDR3 has 17 residues. Germline lookup yields CDR1 SGHRS and CDR2 YFSETQ. V gave up 0 bases and J gave up 3 bases; unmatched junction bases: 12.

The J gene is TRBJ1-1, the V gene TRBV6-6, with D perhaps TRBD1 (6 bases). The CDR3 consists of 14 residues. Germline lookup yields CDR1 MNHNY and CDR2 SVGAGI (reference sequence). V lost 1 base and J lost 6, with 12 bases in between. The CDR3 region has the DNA TGTGCCAGCAGTTACTTATCGACAGGTCCTGAAGCTTTCTTT. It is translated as CASSYLSTGPEAFF.

The CDR3 coding sequence is TGTGCCACCAAGGGCAGGGCTTTCGACAATGAGCAGTTCTTC. Amino acid sequence: CATKGRAFDNEQFF. The chain links TRBV10-3 to TRBJ2-1; D possibly corresponds to TRBD1 (5 bases). Germline CDR1 reads ENHRY; CDR2 reads SYGVKD. V lost 10 bases, J lost 5 bases, and 18 bases lay in between. The CDR3 covers 14 residues.

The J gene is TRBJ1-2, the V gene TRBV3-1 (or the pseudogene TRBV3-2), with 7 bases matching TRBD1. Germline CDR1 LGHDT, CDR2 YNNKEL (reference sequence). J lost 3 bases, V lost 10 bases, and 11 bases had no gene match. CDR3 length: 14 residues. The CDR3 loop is CATKPGGVDYGYTF. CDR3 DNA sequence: TGTGCCACAAAACCAGGGGGGGTGGACTATGGCTACACCTTC.

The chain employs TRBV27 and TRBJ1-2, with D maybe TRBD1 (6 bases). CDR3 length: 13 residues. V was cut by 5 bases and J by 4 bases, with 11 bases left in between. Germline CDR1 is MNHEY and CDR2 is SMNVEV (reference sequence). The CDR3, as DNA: TGTGCCAGCAGTCACGGACAGTTCTATGGCTACACCTTC. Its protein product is CASSHGQFYGYTF.